Described below is a single T cell receptor (beta chain) sequence and its context. 60 Vbeta and 13 Jbeta primers were used in PCR. Original data processing: Later work found approximately 80 million unique TCR beta chains, with approximately 12 million shared. Using immunoSEQ multiplex PCR, the repertoire was profiled, and TCRdb retains in-frame clones only, with some absent. The V and J calls and clone size are taken from that table; D and trimming were inferred from the DNA. The data show 100,000 to 150,000 clones, with 70% to 90% seen just once and over 4.5% held by the top ten. This specimen comes from a study of cytomegalovirus exposure and HLA in healthy donors. V was clipped by 0 bases and J by 4 bases; unmatched bases: 4. This CDR3 is 15 amino acids long. CDR1 and CDR2 from the germline V gene are MGHRA and YSYEKL.

The receptor was isolated from a woman between 35 and 50 years old in good health and CMV-seropositive. The sequencing sample was made of PBMCs. The chain has TRBV4-1 and TRBJ2-7; 9 bases map to TRBD1. CDR3 coding DNA: TGCGCCAGCAGCCAAGAGGGGACAGGGCGGTACGAGCAGTACTTC. Residues: CASSQEGTGRYEQYF.